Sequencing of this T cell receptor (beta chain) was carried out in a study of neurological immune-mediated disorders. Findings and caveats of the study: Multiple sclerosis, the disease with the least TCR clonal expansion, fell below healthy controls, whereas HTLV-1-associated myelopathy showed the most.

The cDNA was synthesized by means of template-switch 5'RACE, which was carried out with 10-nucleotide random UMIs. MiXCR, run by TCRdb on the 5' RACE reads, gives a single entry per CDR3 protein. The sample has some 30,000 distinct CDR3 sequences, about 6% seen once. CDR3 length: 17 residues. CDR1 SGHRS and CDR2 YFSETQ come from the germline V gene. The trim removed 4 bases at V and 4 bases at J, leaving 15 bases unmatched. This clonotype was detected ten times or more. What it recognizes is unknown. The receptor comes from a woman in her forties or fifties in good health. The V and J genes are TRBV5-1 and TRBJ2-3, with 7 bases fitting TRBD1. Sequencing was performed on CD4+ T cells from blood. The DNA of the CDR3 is TGCGCCAGCAGCCCCTCCGGACAGGCAGGTAGTGCAGATACGCAGTATTTT. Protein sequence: CASSPSGQAGSADTQYF.